Each of the 29 T cell receptor beta chains below was sequenced from the same sample in a study of response to subunit inactivated influenza vaccine. TCRdb analysed the RT-PCR reads with MiXCR anew, one entry per CDR3 protein. The sample yields 150,000 to 200,000 distinct CDR3 sequences, 11% seen once. The sequencing here drew on non-naive T cells sorted from PBMCs, taken roughly 6 weeks after vaccination. The source of these receptors is a man in his fifties or sixties who received an inactivated influenza vaccine.

In this sample, this clonotype turned up a few times. The chain uses TRBV4-1 and TRBJ1-2; D ambiguous. V lost 5 bases to trimming and J lost 0 bases, with 7 bases between them. In germline, CDR1 is MGHRA, CDR2 YSYEKL. This CDR3 has 13 amino acids. CDR3: CASSKAANYGYTF. CDR3 sequence (DNA): TGCGCCAGCAGCAAGGCTGCTAACTATGGCTACACCTTC.

The rearrangement uses TRBV4-2 and TRBJ2-3; 13 nucleotides line up with TRBD2. The CDR3 length is 17 residues. Trimming removed 3 bases from V and 3 bases from J; junction bases left unmatched: 6. Germline CDR1 and CDR2: LGHNA and YNFKEQ. The CDR3 spells CASSHVTSGRGTDTQYF. The CDR3 DNA reads as TGTGCCAGCAGCCATGTTACTAGCGGGAGGGGGACAGATACGCAGTATTTT.

Comment on this clonotype: Just one base apart from a much larger clone, this may be a read error. This rearrangement joins TRBV3-1 to TRBJ1-1; D call uncertain. V lost 1 base, J lost 0 bases, and 24 bases lay in between. This CDR3 has 20 residues. Germline CDR1 reads LGHDT; CDR2 reads YNNKEL (reference sequence). This CDR3 reads CASSQVSVWTLLHMNTEAFF. CDR3 bases: TGTGCCAGCAGCCAAGTCTCTGTATGGACCCTCCTGCACATGAACACTGAAGCTTTCTTT.

This clonotype has at least ten counts. The chain joins TRBV7-2 to TRBJ2-5; 12 bases align to TRBD2. J gave up 4 bases and V 3 bases, and 9 bases lay outside the gene matches. The germline V gene has CDR1 SGHTA and CDR2 FQGNSA. The CDR3 extends over 17 amino acids. Here the CDR3 reads CASSLTSGSRGGETQYF. The CDR3 DNA is TGTGCCAGCAGCTTGACTAGCGGGAGTAGAGGGGGAGAGACCCAGTACTTC.

This clonotype occurred many times. J is TRBJ1-2 and V is TRBV12-3 or TRBV12-4; D is ambiguous. V lost 2 bases, J lost 7 bases, and 14 bases lay in between. CDR3 length: 14 residues. The CDR3 coding sequence is TGTGCCAGCAGTTTAAACTACGGCCGGAGTGGCTACACCTTC. Encoded protein: CASSLNYGRSGYTF.

This clonotype has more than one count but fewer than ten. The CDR3 protein is CATSSGGRNEQFF. The CDR3 coding sequence is TGTGCCACCAGCAGCGGGGGGAGAAATGAGCAGTTCTTC. The chain links TRBV15 to TRBJ2-1; 7 bases agree with TRBD2. Germline V lookup: CDR1 LNHNV, CDR2 YYDKDF (reference sequence). The CDR3 has 13 residues. J was trimmed by 7 bases and V by 3 bases; bases with no gene match: 3.

The rearrangement links TRBV4-1 to TRBJ2-1, with 11 bases aligning to TRBD2. From germline, CDR1 is MGHRA and CDR2 YSYEKL. Germline trimming cut 3 bases from V and 10 bases from J; bases unmatched to any gene: 14. This CDR3 contains 17 residues. The CDR3 is CASSHSGTSGNRREQFF. Here the CDR3 DNA reads TGCGCCAGCAGCCACTCTGGGACTAGCGGTAACCGGCGGGAGCAGTTCTTC.

The gene calls are TRBV3-1 and TRBJ2-7; TRBD1 aligns across 10 bases. The germline V gene has CDR1 LGHDT and CDR2 YNNKEL (reference sequence). After removal of 4 bases from V and 4 bases from J, the junction contained 7 bases not matched to a gene. The length of the CDR3 is 15 residues. The CDR3 is CASSPWDRGPYEQYF. As DNA, the CDR3 is TGTGCCAGCAGCCCTTGGGACAGGGGCCCTTACGAGCAGTACTTC.

The V call is TRBV4-3, the J call TRBJ2-7, with TRBD2 matching over 8 bases. The V and J ends lost 2 bases and 4 bases, in that order; junction bases with no gene match: 10. Germline V gene sequence: CDR1 LGHNA, CDR2 YSLEER. The CDR3 spans 16 residues. The CDR3: CASSQYHTSGGYEQYF. In DNA, the CDR3 is TGCGCCAGCAGCCAATATCATACTAGCGGCGGGTACGAGCAGTACTTC.

The V and J genes are TRBV4-3 and TRBJ1-2, with D maybe TRBD1 (5 bases). V was pared by 0 bases and J by 2 bases, with 16 bases between. The CDR3 runs to 17 residues. Germline-derived CDR1 and CDR2 are LGHNA and YSLEER. The CDR3 protein is CASSQEGVGSPNYGYTF. The CDR3 coding sequence is TGCGCCAGCAGCCAAGAAGGGGTAGGCAGCCCCAACTATGGCTACACCTTC.

This sequence joins TRBV12-3 or TRBV12-4 and TRBJ2-7; 11 bases agree with TRBD1. There are 15 residues in the CDR3. V trimming: 5 bases; J trimming: 4 bases; junction bases outside the gene matches: 7. CDR3 bases: TGTGCCAGCAGTATCCGGACAGGGGGCCTTTACGAGCAGTACTTC. Its protein is CASSIRTGGLYEQYF.

V is TRBV9 and J is TRBJ2-3; 10 nucleotides agree with TRBD2. With V trimmed by 3 bases and J by 5 bases, 3 bases remained unmatched. Germline-derived CDR1 and CDR2 are SGDLS and YYNGEE. The CDR3 has 14 residues. For the CDR3, the DNA is TGTGCCAGCAGCGCGGGACTAGCGATAGATACGCAGTATTTT. Amino acid sequence: CASSAGLAIDTQYF.

This clonotype was seen a few times. The chain recombines TRBV19 with TRBJ2-2, with TRBD1 matching 10 bases. The germline V gene encodes CDR1 LNHDA and CDR2 SQIVND (reference sequence). The V segment lost 10 bases and the J segment 5 bases; nucleotides outside the gene matches: 10. The CDR3 spans 15 residues. The CDR3 spells CATKRTGGETGELFF. DNA for the CDR3: TGTGCCACAAAACGGACAGGGGGTGAGACCGGGGAGCTGTTTTTT. The full variable domain, its missing parts supplied by reference TRBV19 and TRBJ2-2, is DGGITQSPKYLFRKEGQNVTLSCEQNLNHDAMYWYRQDPGQGLRLIYYSQIVNDFQKGDIAEGYSVSREKKESFPLTVTSAQKNPTAFYLCATKRTGGETGELFFGEGSRLTVL.

The table lists this clonotype with a few counts. The chain is built from TRBV30 and TRBJ1-2; D unresolved. The V and J ends lost 0 bases and 5 bases respectively, with 10 bases between them. The CDR3 runs to 13 residues. CDR1 and CDR2 from the germline V gene are GTSNPN and SVGIG (reference sequence). The CDR3 bases are TGTGCCTGGAGTGTAGAGGCTGCTTATGGCTACACCTTC. Translated, it gives CAWSVEAAYGYTF.

This clonotype showed up many times. The chain couples TRBV6-2 or TRBV6-3 to TRBJ1-2; possible D gene TRBD1, 5 bases. There are 14 residues in the CDR3. The germline V gene encodes CDR1 MNHEY and CDR2 SVGEGT. The V end lost 6 bases, the J end lost 2 bases, and 13 bases lay between the germline ends. As DNA, the CDR3 is TGTGCCAGCAGCAAGGGACCCGTGAACTATGGCTACACCTTC. Amino acids: CASSKGPVNYGYTF.

The V and J genes are TRBV4-1 and TRBJ1-5, with D possibly being TRBD1 (6 bases). Germline values: CDR1 MGHRA, CDR2 YSYEKL. The CDR3 is 14 amino acids. V was clipped by 0 bases and J by 9 bases, with 12 bases between them. The CDR3: CASSQDLGGRPQHF. The DNA for the CDR3 is TGCGCCAGCAGCCAAGACCTAGGGGGTCGGCCCCAGCATTTT.

The chain is built from TRBV7-2 and TRBJ2-7; TRBD2 is a possible D gene (6 bases). V was clipped by 5 bases and J by 4 bases, with 21 bases between them. CDR1 and CDR2 (germline): SGHTA, FQGNSA. The CDR3 has 16 amino acids. The CDR3 nucleotides read TGTGCCAGCAGCCGGTCTTCGTCGGCGGGGTTTTACGAGCAGTACTTC. It specifies CASSRSSSAGFYEQYF. Combining the CDR3 with reference TRBV7-2 and TRBJ2-7 gives the whole variable domain GAGVSQSPSNKVTEKGKDVELRCDPISGHTALYWYRQSLGQGLEFLIYFQGNSAPDKSGLPSDRFSAERTGGSVSTLTIQRTQQEDSAVYLCASSRSSSAGFYEQYFGPGTRLTVT.

This clonotype came up a few times. A read error may account for a junction end that differs from germline. The chain has TRBV9 and TRBJ2-3, with D hard to call. The CDR3 contains 13 residues. The V gene's germline CDR1 is SGDLS and CDR2 YYNGEE. CDR3 amino acids: CASSVDPSVAPHF. DNA for the CDR3: TGTGCCAGCAGCGTAGATCCGTCCGTAGCCCCGCATTTT.

This clonotype turned up a few times. The chain is built from TRBV7-8 and TRBJ2-3; 8 nucleotides line up with TRBD1. The germline V gene has CDR1 SGHVS and CDR2 FQNEAQ. Trimming took 4 bases from V and 8 from J; bases not matched to a gene: 8. CDR3 length: 14 residues. The DNA of the CDR3 is TGTGCCAGCAGCTCAGGGGGCTGGATGGGTACGCAGTATTTT. This gives the protein CASSSGGWMGTQYF.

This rearrangement joins TRBV6-2 or TRBV6-3 to TRBJ2-4; tentative D call: TRBD1 (5 bases). This CDR3 has 18 amino acids. CDR1 is MNHEY and CDR2 is SVGEGT in the germline V gene. V lost 0 bases, J lost 0 bases, and 15 bases lay in between. This CDR3 is CASSYSISPTVAKNIQYF. CDR3 in DNA: TGTGCCAGCAGTTACTCGATTAGCCCGACAGTAGCCAAAAACATTCAGTACTTC.

This clonotype was counted many times. This sequence joins TRBV12-3 or TRBV12-4 and TRBJ1-1; D not certain. Trimming took off 5 bases at V and 4 bases at J, with 11 bases between the two ends. CDR3 length: 13 residues. The CDR3 DNA follows: TGTGCCAGCAGTCTGGATTTGGGCACTGAAGCTTTCTTT. It yields the protein CASSLDLGTEAFF.

This clonotype has ten or more counts. V and J are TRBV6-2 or TRBV6-3 and TRBJ1-1; D not resolved. Germline CDR1 is MNHEY and CDR2 is SVGEGT. Trimming took off 5 bases at V and 1 base at J, with 23 bases between the two ends. The CDR3 is 18 amino acids. The CDR3 loop is CASSKSPWASVGNTEAFF. Written as DNA, the CDR3 is TGTGCCAGCAGTAAGTCTCCCTGGGCCTCCGTGGGGAACACTGAAGCTTTCTTT.

This sequence joins TRBV9 and TRBJ1-2; D perhaps matches TRBD1 (6 bases). From germline, CDR1 is SGDLS and CDR2 YYNGEE. The CDR3 extends over 14 amino acids. Trimming took 4 bases from V and 6 from J, leaving 16 bases between them. CDR3 in DNA: TGTGCCAGCAGCCCTCGAGGGGGGACCGATGGCTACACCTTC. This gives the protein CASSPRGGTDGYTF.

This clonotype was seen ten or more times. The chain carries TRBV5-1 and TRBJ2-3, with 9 bases lining up with TRBD2. The CDR3 is 17 amino acids. Germline V gene sequence: CDR1 SGHRS, CDR2 YFSETQ. Trimming took 0 bases from V and 1 from J; bases not matched to a gene: 6. The CDR3 DNA is TGCGCCAGCAGCTTGGAGGCGACTAGCGGAGGCACAGATACGCAGTATTTT. It translates to CASSLEATSGGTDTQYF. The full variable domain, rest sourced from reference TRBV5-1 and TRBJ2-3, is KAGVTQTPRYLIKTRGQQVTLSCSPISGHRSVSWYQQTPGQGLQFLFEYFSETQRNKGNFPGRFSGRQFSNSRSEMNVSTLELGDSALYLCASSLEATSGGTDTQYFGPGTRLTVL.

The chain joins TRBV5-5 to TRBJ2-1, with 12 bases aligning to TRBD2. The trim removed 2 bases at V and 6 bases at J, leaving 9 bases unmatched. Germline assignment: CDR1 SGHKS and CDR2 YYEKEE (reference sequence). The CDR3 consists of 17 residues. The DNA of the CDR3 is TGTGCCAGCAGCTTTCTAGCGGGAGGGCACCTTATCAATGAGCAGTTCTTC. This sequence encodes CASSFLAGGHLINEQFF. Supplemented by reference TRBV5-5 and TRBJ2-1, the full variable domain reads DAGVTQSPTHLIKTRGQQVTLRCSPISGHKSVSWYQQVLGQGPQFIFQYYEKEERGRGNFPDRFSARQFPNYSSELNVNALLLGDSALYLCASSFLAGGHLINEQFFGPGTRLTVL.

V is TRBV11-2 and J is TRBJ2-5; 8 nucleotides line up with TRBD1. Germline CDR1 is SGHAT and CDR2 is FQNNGV. The CDR3 is 17 amino acids. V lost 5 bases, J lost 7 bases, and 18 bases stayed unmatched. CDR3 coding DNA: TGTGCCAGCAGCACATTACGCGGACAGGGATGGTACGGGACCCAGTACTTC. The encoded protein is CASSTLRGQGWYGTQYF.

This clonotype has ten or more counts. The chain employs TRBV28 and TRBJ1-5, with D perhaps matching TRBD1 (5 bases). Germline V lookup: CDR1 MDHEN, CDR2 SYDVKM. The CDR3 spans 14 residues. Trimming pared 5 bases from V and 8 bases from J, leaving 16 bases between. CDR3 DNA sequence: TGTGCCAGCAGTCTCCCCGGGGGGGTAAAGCCCCAGCATTTT. It yields the protein CASSLPGGVKPQHF.

The chain couples TRBV7-9 to TRBJ1-2; D possibly corresponds to TRBD1 (6 bases). The V end lost 2 bases, the J end lost 3 bases, and 10 bases lay between the germline ends. The CDR3 contains 14 residues. Per germline, CDR1 SEHNR and CDR2 FQNEAQ (reference sequence). In DNA form, the CDR3 reads TGTGCCAGCAGCTTACCCGGGGGCTACTATGGCTACACCTTC. Its translation: CASSLPGGYYGYTF.

The table lists this clonotype with a few counts. The chain joins TRBV14 to TRBJ2-5; TRBD2 matches 11 bases. With V trimmed by 2 bases and J by 5 bases, 4 bases remained unmatched. Germline V gives CDR1 SGHDN, CDR2 FVKESK. The CDR3 spans 15 residues. This chain's CDR3 is CASSQFGTSGETQYF. The DNA for the CDR3 is TGTGCCAGCAGCCAATTCGGGACTAGCGGTGAGACCCAGTACTTC. The full variable domain, with the rest looked up from reference TRBV14 and TRBJ2-5, is EAGVTQFPSHSVIEKGQTVTLRCDPISGHDNLYWYRRVMGKEIKFLLHFVKESKQDESGMPNNRFLAERTGGTYSTLKVQPAELEDSGVYFCASSQFGTSGETQYFGPGTRLLVL.